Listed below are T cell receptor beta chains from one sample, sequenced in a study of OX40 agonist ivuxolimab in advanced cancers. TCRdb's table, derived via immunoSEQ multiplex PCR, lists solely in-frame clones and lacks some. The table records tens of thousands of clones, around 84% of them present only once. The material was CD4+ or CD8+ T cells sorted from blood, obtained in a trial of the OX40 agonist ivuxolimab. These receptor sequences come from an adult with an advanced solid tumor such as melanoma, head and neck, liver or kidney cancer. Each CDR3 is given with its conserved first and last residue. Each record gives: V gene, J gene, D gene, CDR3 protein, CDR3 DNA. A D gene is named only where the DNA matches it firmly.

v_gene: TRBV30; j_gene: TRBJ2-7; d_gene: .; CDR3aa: CAWSLGGREQYF; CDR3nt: TGTGCCTGGAGTCTCGGCGGGCGCGAGCAGTACTTC
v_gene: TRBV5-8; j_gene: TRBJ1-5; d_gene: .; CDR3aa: CASSRREKNSNQPQHF; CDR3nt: TGTGCCAGCAGCCGGAGAGAGAAAAATAGCAATCAGCCCCAGCATTTT
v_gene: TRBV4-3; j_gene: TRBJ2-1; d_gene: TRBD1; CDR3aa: CASSQSRDRGYNEQFF; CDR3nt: TGCGCCAGCAGCCAATCCCGGGACAGGGGATACAATGAGCAGTTCTTC
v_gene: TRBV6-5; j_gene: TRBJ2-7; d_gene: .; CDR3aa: CASSYSGDEQYF; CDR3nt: TGTGCCAGCAGTTACTCAGGGGACGAGCAGTACTTC
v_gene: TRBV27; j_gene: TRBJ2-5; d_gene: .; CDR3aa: CASSLFFSVQETQYF; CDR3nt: TGTGCCAGCAGTTTATTTTTTAGCGTACAAGAGACCCAGTACTTC
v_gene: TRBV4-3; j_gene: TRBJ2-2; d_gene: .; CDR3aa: CASSPGATTGELFF; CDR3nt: TGCGCCAGCAGCCCGGGCGCAACCACCGGGGAGCTGTTTTTT
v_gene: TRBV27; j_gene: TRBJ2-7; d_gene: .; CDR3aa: CASSPLGQYEQYF; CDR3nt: TGTGCCAGCAGTCCGCTGGGGCAGTACGAGCAGTACTTC
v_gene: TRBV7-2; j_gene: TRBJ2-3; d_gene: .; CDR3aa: CASSLGSPDTQYF; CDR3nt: TGTGCCAGCAGCTTAGGTAGCCCAGATACGCAGTATTTT
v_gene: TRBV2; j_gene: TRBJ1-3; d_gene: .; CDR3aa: CASSEYVGSSRNTIYF; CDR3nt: TGTGCCAGCAGTGAATATGTCGGGAGCTCTAGAAACACCATATATTTT
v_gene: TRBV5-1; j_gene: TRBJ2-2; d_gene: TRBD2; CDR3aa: CASSLGTSGRSTGELFF; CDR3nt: TGCGCCAGCAGCTTGGGGACTAGCGGGAGAAGCACCGGGGAGCTGTTTTTT
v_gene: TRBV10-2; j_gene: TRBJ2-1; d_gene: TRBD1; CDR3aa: CASRVPSDRVNEQFF; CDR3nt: TGCGCCAGCAGGGTTCCTTCAGACAGGGTCAATGAGCAGTTCTTC